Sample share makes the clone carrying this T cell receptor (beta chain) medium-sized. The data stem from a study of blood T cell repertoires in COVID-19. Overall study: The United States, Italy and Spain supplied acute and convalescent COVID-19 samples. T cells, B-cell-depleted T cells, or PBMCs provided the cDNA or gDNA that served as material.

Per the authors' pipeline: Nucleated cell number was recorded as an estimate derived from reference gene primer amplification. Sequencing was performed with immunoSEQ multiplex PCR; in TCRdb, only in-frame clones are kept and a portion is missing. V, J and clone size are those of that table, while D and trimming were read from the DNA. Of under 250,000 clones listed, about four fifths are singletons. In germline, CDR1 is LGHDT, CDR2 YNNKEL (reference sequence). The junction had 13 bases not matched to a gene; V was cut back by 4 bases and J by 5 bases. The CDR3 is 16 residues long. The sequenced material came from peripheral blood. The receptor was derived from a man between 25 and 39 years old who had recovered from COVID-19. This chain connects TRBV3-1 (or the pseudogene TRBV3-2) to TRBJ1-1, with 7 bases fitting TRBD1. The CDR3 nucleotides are TGTGCCAGCAGCCGAACTACAGGGGTTCGATTAACTGAAGCTTTCTTT. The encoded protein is CASSRTTGVRLTEAFF.